This T cell receptor beta chain was observed in a study of blood T cell repertoires in COVID-19. Study as a whole: Some COVID-19 samples were acute and others convalescent; all came from the United States, Italy and Spain. Sources were T cells, B-cell-depleted T cells, or PBMCs; the material itself was cDNA or gDNA.

Authors' methods: Reference gene primer amplification gave estimated nucleated cell counts. This table comes from immunoSEQ multiplex PCR, and its TCRdb copy is limited to in-frame clones, with some not included. Clone size and V and J calls were adopted from that table, with D and trimming inferred from the DNA. Of hundreds of thousands of clones listed, approximately 90% were seen once; the top ten hold 0.99%. V dropped 1 base and J dropped 6; count of bases not matched to a gene: 4. The CDR3 is 15 residues long. Germline V gene data show CDR1 as SGHTA and CDR2 as FQGNSA. This clone was observed a single time.

The rearrangement joins TRBV7-2 to TRBJ1-5; 9 bases are shared with TRBD1. The sequenced sample consisted of peripheral blood. The receptor's source is a woman in her forties who had recovered from COVID-19. The CDR3 DNA sequence: TGTGCCAGCAGCTTAGAGGACAGGGGTTCTCAGCCCCAGCATTTT. Translated, it gives CASSLEDRGSQPQHF. Full variable domain (outside the CDR3, taken from reference TRBV7-2 and TRBJ1-5): GAGVSQSPSNKVTEKGKDVELRCDPISGHTALYWYRQSLGQGLEFLIYFQGNSAPDKSGLPSDRFSAERTGGSVSTLTIQRTQQEDSAVYLCASSLEDRGSQPQHFGDGTRLSIL.